Listed below are T cell receptor beta chains from one sample, sequenced in a study of cytomegalovirus exposure and HLA in healthy donors. The method was immunoSEQ multiplex PCR; TCRdb's version includes in-frame clones alone and lacks a portion of them. This table has around 190,000 clones, 85% appearing once. The source material was PBMCs. The receptor set was obtained from a man aged 18-30 years in good health and CMV-seropositive. CDR3s include the opening cysteine and the closing phenylalanine or tryptophan. The D gene is left open where the match is weak. Some rows mark clone size as missing; the rest say once, few, many or name a class of expanded clone.

v_gene: TRBV11-3
d_gene: TRBD2
j_gene: TRBJ2-3
abundance: -
CDR3aa: CASSFLSGVSTDTQYF
CDR3nt: TGTGCCAGCAGCTTCCTTAGCGGGGTGAGCACAGATACGCAGTATTTT

v_gene: TRBV7-3
d_gene: TRBD2
j_gene: TRBJ2-3
abundance: -
CDR3aa: CASSQPGTSGGSPDTQYF
CDR3nt: TGTGCCAGCAGTCAACCCGGGACTAGCGGGGGGTCCCCAGATACGCAGTATTTT

v_gene: TRBV4-1
d_gene: -
j_gene: TRBJ1-3
abundance: -
CDR3aa: CASSQARTFGSGNTIYF
CDR3nt: TGCGCCAGCAGCCAGGCCCGGACATTTGGTTCTGGAAACACCATATATTTT

v_gene: TRBV18
d_gene: -
j_gene: TRBJ2-3
abundance: -
CDR3aa: CASSPEAGLKLGFGTDTQYF
CDR3nt: TGTGCCAGCTCACCAGAGGCGGGATTAAAGTTGGGGTTTGGGACAGATACGCAGTATTTT

v_gene: TRBV29-1
d_gene: TRBD2
j_gene: TRBJ2-3
abundance: once
CDR3aa: CSVEGWWLAGGKSGDTQYF
CDR3nt: TGCAGCGTTGAAGGATGGTGGCTAGCGGGGGGTAAAAGTGGGGATACGCAGTATTTT

v_gene: TRBV4-1
d_gene: TRBD1
j_gene: TRBJ2-7
abundance: -
CDR3aa: CASSPSDRGHEQYF
CDR3nt: TGCGCCAGCAGCCCCTCCGACAGGGGGCACGAGCAGTACTTC

v_gene: TRBV7-9
d_gene: -
j_gene: TRBJ1-2
abundance: -
CDR3aa: CASSHRQANYGYTF
CDR3nt: TGTGCCAGCAGCCACCGACAGGCTAACTATGGCTACACCTTC

v_gene: TRBV19
d_gene: -
j_gene: TRBJ1-2
abundance: -
CDR3aa: CASSIGLRQNYGYTF
CDR3nt: TGTGCCAGTAGTATAGGATTGCGGCAGAACTATGGCTACACCTTC

v_gene: TRBV18
d_gene: -
j_gene: TRBJ2-7
abundance: -
CDR3aa: CASSPRFSEGRSYEQYF
CDR3nt: TGTGCCAGCTCACCACGTTTTAGCGAGGGAAGGTCCTACGAGCAGTACTTC

v_gene: TRBV28
d_gene: TRBD2
j_gene: TRBJ2-1
abundance: once
CDR3aa: CASNRAGYNEQFF
CDR3nt: TGTGCCAGCAATCGAGCGGGATACAATGAGCAGTTCTTC

v_gene: TRBV6-5
d_gene: -
j_gene: TRBJ2-2
abundance: -
CDR3aa: CASMLSRGTGELFF
CDR3nt: TGTGCCAGCATGCTCAGTCGGGGGACCGGGGAGCTGTTTTTT

v_gene: TRBV5-1
d_gene: -
j_gene: TRBJ1-3
abundance: -
CDR3aa: CASSLRQSTGNTIYF
CDR3nt: TGCGCCAGCAGCTTGCGACAGTCAACTGGAAACACCATATATTTT

v_gene: TRBV4-2
d_gene: TRBD1
j_gene: TRBJ1-2
abundance: -
CDR3aa: CASSQEDRGGDGYTF
CDR3nt: TGTGCCAGCAGCCAAGAGGACAGGGGCGGCGATGGCTACACCTTC

v_gene: TRBV27
d_gene: TRBD1
j_gene: TRBJ2-7
abundance: -
CDR3aa: CASSLNQGAPTYEQYF
CDR3nt: TGTGCCAGCAGTTTAAACCAGGGGGCACCTACCTACGAGCAGTACTTC

v_gene: TRBV6-1
d_gene: -
j_gene: TRBJ2-5
abundance: -
CDR3aa: CASSEDLRETQYF
CDR3nt: TGTGCCAGCAGTGAAGACCTCAGGGAAACCCAGTACTTC

v_gene: TRBV30
d_gene: TRBD2
j_gene: TRBJ2-3
abundance: -
CDR3aa: CAWGGLAGVGDTQYF
CDR3nt: TGTGCCTGGGGGGGGCTAGCGGGAGTAGGGGATACGCAGTATTTT

v_gene: TRBV10-3
d_gene: -
j_gene: TRBJ2-6
abundance: -
CDR3aa: CAISLPTVTGANVLTF
CDR3nt: TGTGCCATCAGCCTTCCGACAGTAACGGGGGCCAACGTCCTGACTTTC

v_gene: TRBV5-4
d_gene: TRBD1
j_gene: TRBJ2-1
abundance: -
CDR3aa: CASSLSGQGSHNEQFF
CDR3nt: TGTGCCAGCAGCCTATCGGGACAGGGATCACACAATGAGCAGTTCTTC

v_gene: TRBV5-8
d_gene: -
j_gene: TRBJ1-5
abundance: -
CDR3aa: CASSLAFQGGSNQPQHF
CDR3nt: TGTGCCAGCAGCTTGGCCTTTCAGGGAGGCAGCAATCAGCCCCAGCATTTT

v_gene: TRBV21-1
d_gene: -
j_gene: TRBJ2-7
abundance: -
CDR3aa: CASSKASLSYEQYF
CDR3nt: TGTGCCAGCAGCAAAGCGAGCTTGTCCTACGAGCAGTACTTC

v_gene: TRBV28
d_gene: -
j_gene: TRBJ2-1
abundance: -
CDR3aa: CASSFRDLINEQFF
CDR3nt: TGTGCCAGCAGTTTCCGGGACTTGATCAATGAGCAGTTCTTC

v_gene: TRBV27
d_gene: TRBD2
j_gene: TRBJ2-1
abundance: -
CDR3aa: CASSLRSGRANNEQFF
CDR3nt: TGTGCCAGCAGTTTACGGAGCGGGAGGGCCAACAATGAGCAGTTCTTC

v_gene: TRBV6-1
d_gene: TRBD1
j_gene: TRBJ2-7
abundance: -
CDR3aa: CASSSDRGPYEQYF
CDR3nt: TGTGCCAGCAGTTCGGACAGGGGGCCCTACGAGCAGTACTTC

v_gene: TRBV7-6
d_gene: TRBD2
j_gene: TRBJ2-3
abundance: once
CDR3aa: CASSLASSGGDTQYF
CDR3nt: TGTGCCAGCAGCTTAGCGTCCAGCGGGGGAGATACGCAGTATTTT

v_gene: TRBV6-5
d_gene: TRBD2
j_gene: TRBJ2-1
abundance: -
CDR3aa: CASSYVAGSVEQFF
CDR3nt: TGTGCCAGCAGTTACGTAGCGGGCTCGGTAGAGCAGTTCTTC

v_gene: TRBV2
d_gene: -
j_gene: TRBJ2-1
abundance: -
CDR3aa: CASTDIRAYNEQFF
CDR3nt: TGTGCCAGCACGGACATCAGGGCCTACAATGAGCAGTTCTTC

v_gene: TRBV5-4
d_gene: -
j_gene: TRBJ2-2
abundance: -
CDR3aa: CASSPSHGLNTGELFF
CDR3nt: TGTGCCAGCAGCCCGAGCCACGGACTAAACACCGGGGAGCTGTTTTTT

v_gene: TRBV9
d_gene: TRBD2
j_gene: TRBJ2-2
abundance: once
CDR3aa: CASSPWGGLAENTGELFF
CDR3nt: TGTGCCAGCAGCCCATGGGGGGGACTAGCGGAAAACACCGGGGAGCTGTTTTTT

v_gene: TRBV6-6
d_gene: TRBD1
j_gene: TRBJ2-7
abundance: -
CDR3aa: CASSLTGTGVSEQYF
CDR3nt: TGTGCCAGCAGCCTTACCGGGACAGGGGTCTCCGAGCAGTACTTC

v_gene: TRBV27
d_gene: -
j_gene: TRBJ2-1
abundance: -
CDR3aa: CASSLTGNEQFF
CDR3nt: TGTGCCAGCAGTCTTACAGGGAATGAGCAGTTCTTC

v_gene: TRBV28
d_gene: -
j_gene: TRBJ1-5
abundance: -
CDR3aa: CASMMGRRLGQPQHF
CDR3nt: TGTGCCAGCATGATGGGCAGGAGGCTTGGGCAGCCCCAGCATTTT

v_gene: TRBV28
d_gene: -
j_gene: TRBJ2-4
abundance: -
CDR3aa: CASSLPQSAKNIQYF
CDR3nt: TGTGCCAGCAGTTTGCCTCAGTCCGCCAAAAACATTCAGTACTTC

v_gene: TRBV19
d_gene: TRBD1
j_gene: TRBJ1-2
abundance: -
CDR3aa: CASSIFGTGVTNYGYTF
CDR3nt: TGTGCCAGTAGTATATTTGGGACAGGGGTAACTAACTATGGCTACACCTTC

v_gene: TRBV7-8
d_gene: TRBD2
j_gene: TRBJ2-1
abundance: -
CDR3aa: CASSLSSGSYNEQFF
CDR3nt: TGTGCCAGCAGCCTGTCTAGCGGGAGCTACAATGAGCAGTTCTTC

v_gene: TRBV28
d_gene: TRBD2
j_gene: TRBJ2-7
abundance: -
CDR3aa: CASGPPGGGFNEQYF
CDR3nt: TGTGCCAGCGGGCCCCCCGGGGGGGGTTTCAACGAGCAGTACTTC

v_gene: TRBV19
d_gene: TRBD1
j_gene: TRBJ1-5
abundance: few
CDR3aa: CASIGGTGQPQHF
CDR3nt: TGTGCCAGTATAGGAGGGACAGGGCAGCCCCAGCATTTT

v_gene: TRBV27
d_gene: TRBD1
j_gene: TRBJ1-6
abundance: -
CDR3aa: CASSLRWDRGSYNSPLHF
CDR3nt: TGTGCCAGCAGTTTACGGTGGGACAGGGGGTCCTATAATTCACCCCTCCACTTT

v_gene: TRBV7-9
d_gene: TRBD2
j_gene: TRBJ2-7
abundance: -
CDR3aa: CASSTLAGAGEQYF
CDR3nt: TGTGCCAGCAGTACACTAGCGGGAGCTGGCGAGCAGTACTTC

v_gene: TRBV28
d_gene: -
j_gene: TRBJ1-5
abundance: few
CDR3aa: CASSFSNQPQHF
CDR3nt: TGTGCCAGCAGTTTCAGTAATCAGCCCCAGCATTTT

v_gene: TRBV5-1
d_gene: TRBD1
j_gene: TRBJ1-1
abundance: once
CDR3aa: CASSSVTGGLTEAFF
CDR3nt: TGCGCCAGCAGCTCCGTGACAGGGGGCTTGACTGAAGCTTTCTTT

v_gene: TRBV27
d_gene: TRBD2
j_gene: TRBJ2-5
abundance: -
CDR3aa: CASSSHSLAGAVRDQYF
CDR3nt: TGTGCCAGCAGTTCGCATTCGCTAGCGGGGGCCGTGAGGGACCAGTACTTC

v_gene: TRBV18
d_gene: TRBD1
j_gene: TRBJ1-5
abundance: -
CDR3aa: CASSPGQDQPQHF
CDR3nt: TGTGCCAGCTCACCTGGACAGGATCAGCCCCAGCATTTT

v_gene: TRBV28
d_gene: TRBD1
j_gene: TRBJ1-2
abundance: -
CDR3aa: CASRPGQGYARYGYTF
CDR3nt: TGTGCCAGCAGGCCGGGACAGGGCTACGCCCGCTATGGCTACACCTTC

v_gene: TRBV5-1
d_gene: TRBD1
j_gene: TRBJ2-1
abundance: -
CDR3aa: CASSFNPGQYNEQFF
CDR3nt: TGCGCCAGCAGCTTTAACCCGGGACAGTACAATGAGCAGTTCTTC

v_gene: TRBV2
d_gene: -
j_gene: TRBJ2-1
abundance: once
CDR3aa: CASSVGGNEQFF
CDR3nt: TGTGCCAGCAGTGTAGGGGGAAATGAGCAGTTCTTC

v_gene: TRBV9
d_gene: -
j_gene: TRBJ1-3
abundance: -
CDR3aa: CASQGKDIGNTIYF
CDR3nt: TGTGCCAGCCAGGGGAAGGATATAGGAAACACCATATATTTT

v_gene: TRBV5-1
d_gene: -
j_gene: TRBJ1-6
abundance: -
CDR3aa: CASSSSFWDGGNSPLHF
CDR3nt: TGCGCCAGCAGCTCCAGTTTTTGGGATGGAGGGAATTCACCCCTCCACTTT